This T cell receptor beta chain stems from a study of radiation and T cells in renal cell carcinoma. Study-level results: From baseline, blood top tumor clonotypes peaked at 2 weeks post-radiation. No pretreatment tumor biopsies were available for baseline clonotypes.

Time point denoted: blood 2 weeks post-SBRT. Stated treatment: 15 Gy SBRT to primary tumor, nephrectomy 4 weeks later. TCRdb keeps only in-frame clones here, not all; method: immunoSEQ multiplex PCR. Among 120,000 or so clones listed, 81% were seen once. With regard to this clone: Its specificity is unknown.

V was clipped by 6 bases and J by 1 base; unmatched bases: 6. CDR1 is LNHDA, CDR2 SQIVND, per germline (reference sequence). The CDR3 covers 16 residues. This specimen was blood, taken from a patient whose treatment included radiotherapy and nephrectomy. The sequence came from a man in his fifties with renal cell carcinoma. J is TRBJ2-2 and V is TRBV19, with 9 bases that match TRBD1. CDR3 protein: CASREGTGMNTGELFF. The CDR3 nucleotides are TGTGCCAGTAGGGAAGGGACAGGGATGAACACCGGGGAGCTGTTTTTT.